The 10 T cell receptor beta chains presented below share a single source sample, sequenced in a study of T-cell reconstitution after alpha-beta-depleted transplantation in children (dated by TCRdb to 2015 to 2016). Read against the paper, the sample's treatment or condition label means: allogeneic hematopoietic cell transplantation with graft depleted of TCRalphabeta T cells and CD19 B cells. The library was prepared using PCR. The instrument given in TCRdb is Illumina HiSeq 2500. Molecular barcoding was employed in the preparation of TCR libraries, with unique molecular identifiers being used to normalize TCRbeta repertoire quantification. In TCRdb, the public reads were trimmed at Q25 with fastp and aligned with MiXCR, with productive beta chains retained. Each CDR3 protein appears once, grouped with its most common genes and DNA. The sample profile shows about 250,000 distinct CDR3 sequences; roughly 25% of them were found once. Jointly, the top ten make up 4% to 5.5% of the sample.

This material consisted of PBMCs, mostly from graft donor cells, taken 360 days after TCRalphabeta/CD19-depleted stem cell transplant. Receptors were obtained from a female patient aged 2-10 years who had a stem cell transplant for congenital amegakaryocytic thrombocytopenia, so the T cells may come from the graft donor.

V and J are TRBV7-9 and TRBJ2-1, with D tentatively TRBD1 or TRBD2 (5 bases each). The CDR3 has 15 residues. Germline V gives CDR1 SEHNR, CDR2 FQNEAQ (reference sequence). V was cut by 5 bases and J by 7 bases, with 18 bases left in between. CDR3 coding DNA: TGTGCCAGCAGCGAAGGGGCAGGACTTTTAAATGAGCAGTTCTTC. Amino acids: CASSEGAGLLNEQFF.

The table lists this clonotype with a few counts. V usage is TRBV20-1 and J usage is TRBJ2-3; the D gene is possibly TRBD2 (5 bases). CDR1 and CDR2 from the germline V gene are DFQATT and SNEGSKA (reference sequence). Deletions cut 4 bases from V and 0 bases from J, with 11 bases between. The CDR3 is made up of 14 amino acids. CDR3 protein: CSAKLAPSTDTQYF. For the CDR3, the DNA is TGCAGTGCTAAGTTAGCGCCTAGCACAGATACGCAGTATTTT.

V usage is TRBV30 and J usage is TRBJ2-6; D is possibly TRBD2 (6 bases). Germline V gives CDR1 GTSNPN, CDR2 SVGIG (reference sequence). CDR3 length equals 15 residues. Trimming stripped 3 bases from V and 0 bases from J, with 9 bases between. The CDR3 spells CAWSPGVSGANVLTF. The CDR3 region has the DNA TGTGCCTGGAGCCCGGGGGTCTCTGGGGCCAACGTCCTGACTTTC.

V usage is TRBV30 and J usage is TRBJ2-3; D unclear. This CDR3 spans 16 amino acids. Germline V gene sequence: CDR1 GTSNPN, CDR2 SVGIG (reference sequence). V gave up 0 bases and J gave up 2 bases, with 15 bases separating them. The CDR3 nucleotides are TGTGCCTGGAGTGTACGGCGGTTGCAAAACACAGATACGCAGTATTTT. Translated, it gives CAWSVRRLQNTDTQYF.

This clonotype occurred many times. The chain's CDR3 is CASSQTADTQYF. CDR3 nucleotide sequence: TGTGCCAGCAGTCAAACAGCGGATACGCAGTATTTT. V gene TRBV12-3 or TRBV12-4 combines with J gene TRBJ2-3; no firm D call. CDR3 size: 12 residues. The V end was cut by 5 bases, the J end by 6 bases, with 9 bases between.

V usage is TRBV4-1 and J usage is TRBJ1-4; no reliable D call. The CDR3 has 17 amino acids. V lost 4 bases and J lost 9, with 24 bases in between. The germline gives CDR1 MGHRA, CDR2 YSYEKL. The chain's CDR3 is CASSPLPGLPGNQKLFF. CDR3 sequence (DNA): TGCGCCAGCAGCCCCCTCCCTGGTTTACCGGGGAATCAAAAACTGTTTTTT.

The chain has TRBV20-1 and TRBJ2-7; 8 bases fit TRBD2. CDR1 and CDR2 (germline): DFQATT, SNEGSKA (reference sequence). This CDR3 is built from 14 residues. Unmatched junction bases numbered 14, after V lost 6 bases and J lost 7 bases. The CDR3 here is CSATNSGEAWEQYF. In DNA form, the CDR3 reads TGCAGTGCGACGAATAGCGGGGAGGCTTGGGAGCAGTACTTC.

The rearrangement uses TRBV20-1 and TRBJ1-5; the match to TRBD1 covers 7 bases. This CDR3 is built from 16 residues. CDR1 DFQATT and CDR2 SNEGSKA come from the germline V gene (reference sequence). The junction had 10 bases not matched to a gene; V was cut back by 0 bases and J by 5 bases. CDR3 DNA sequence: TGCAGTGCTAGAGATGTGGTTAGGGGGCCAGATCAGCCCCAGCATTTT. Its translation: CSARDVVRGPDQPQHF.

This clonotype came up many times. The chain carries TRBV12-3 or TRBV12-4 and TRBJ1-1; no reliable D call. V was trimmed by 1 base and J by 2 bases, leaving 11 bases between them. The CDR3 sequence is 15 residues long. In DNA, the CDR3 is TGTGCCAGCAGTTTAGTTGGAGGGAAAAACACTGAAGCTTTCTTT. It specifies CASSLVGGKNTEAFF.

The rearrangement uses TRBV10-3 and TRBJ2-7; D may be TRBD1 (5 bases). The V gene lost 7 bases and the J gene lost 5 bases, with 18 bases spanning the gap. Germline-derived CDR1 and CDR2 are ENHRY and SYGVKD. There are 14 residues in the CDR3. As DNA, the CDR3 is TGTGCCATCACTGCCTCGACAGAATTCCACGAGCAGTACTTC. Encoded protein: CAITASTEFHEQYF.